These T cell receptor beta chains were read from a single sample in a study of T cell responses to AZD1222 COVID-19 vaccine. Produced via immunoSEQ multiplex PCR; TCRdb's table is partial and in-frame only. The sample holds some 150,000 clones, 88% seen once. The specimen was peripheral blood, collected on day 0 of MenACWY control vaccination. The receptor set was obtained from an adult in good health. The conserved cysteine and the conserved F or W are not part of the CDR3 here.

V: TRBV12-3/TRBV12-4
J: TRBJ2-2
CDR3: ASRFLGELF

V: TRBV7-3
J: TRBJ2-7
CDR3: ASSLNLMGQPGHEQY

V: TRBV5-1
J: TRBJ2-1
CDR3: ASSSRLSSYNEQF

V: TRBV27
J: TRBJ2-4
CDR3: ASSLTSLEGRRENIQY

V: TRBV2
J: TRBJ2-2
CDR3: ASIPNTGELF

V: TRBV30
J: TRBJ2-2
CDR3: AWSLTRYTGELF

V: TRBV5-1
J: TRBJ1-2
CDR3: ASRIGGSNYGYT

V: TRBV4-1
J: TRBJ2-7
CDR3: ASSQVRGASYEQY

V: TRBV7-2
J: TRBJ1-2
CDR3: ASSLRPPYGYT

V: TRBV29-1
J: TRBJ1-1
CDR3: SVSWDGNTEAF

V: TRBV7-2
J: TRBJ1-3
CDR3: ASSLLGQGNTIY

V: TRBV4-1
J: TRBJ1-3
CDR3: ASSQDFGGQGNTIY

V: TRBV7-3
J: TRBJ2-5
CDR3: ASSDTGAWETQY

V: TRBV28
J: TRBJ2-7
CDR3: ASSLMKGGAYEQY

V: TRBV6-2/TRBV6-3
J: TRBJ2-1
CDR3: ASSRDRGHEQF

V: TRBV28
J: TRBJ1-3
CDR3: ASFPTGTGNTIY

V: TRBV28
J: TRBJ1-1
CDR3: ASIPGRGKTEAF

V: TRBV6-2/TRBV6-3
J: TRBJ2-2
CDR3: ASSSIAGGELF

V: TRBV29-1
J: TRBJ1-1
CDR3: SASALSNTEAF

V: TRBV3-1/TRBV3-2
J: TRBJ1-2
CDR3: ASRPSGQNFYGYT

V: TRBV6-2/TRBV6-3
J: TRBJ1-2
CDR3: ASSAAPEYDGYT

V: TRBV5-5
J: TRBJ2-1
CDR3: ASSSTGGPGAEQF

V: TRBV9
J: TRBJ2-2
CDR3: ASSATSGLASSGELF

V: TRBV13
J: TRBJ1-6
CDR3: ASSSPRWSPLH

V: TRBV24-1
J: TRBJ2-6
CDR3: ATSEAAGGASTGANVLT

V: TRBV7-9
J: TRBJ2-7
CDR3: ASSLDRAYEQY

V: TRBV5-6
J: TRBJ1-2
CDR3: ASSHPTGSVGYT